This T cell receptor (beta chain) was obtained from a study of T cells in Graves' hyperthyroidism and ophthalmopathy. Study-wide context: Pretreatment peripheral blood was obtained at initial diagnosis. Notes on the study in general: Most expanded thyroid clonotypes above 0.001 recurred in blood. Ophthalmopathy, as predicted by the model, came a median roughly 6.5 months after the prediction. A 13 V-J model separated ophthalmopathy from stable hyperthyroidism.

Per germline, CDR1 GTSNPN and CDR2 SVGIG (reference sequence). The CDR3 covers 14 residues. J was trimmed by 3 bases and V by 4 bases; bases with no gene match: 5. From RNA transcripts, TCR beta CDR3 regions were amplified. HTBI primers were used for first-round RT-PCR of the TCR CDR3. TCRdb re-called the multiplex PCR reads with MiXCR, one entry per CDR3 protein. Counted here are more than 250,000 distinct CDR3 sequences, over 12% occurring once; the ten biggest clones make up over 30%. The sample holds many counts of this clonotype. Its matching antigen is unknown. The sequenced sample was blood. The sequence derives from a woman aged 45-60 years with Graves' hyperthyroidism that later progressed to Graves' ophthalmopathy. The gene calls are TRBV30 and TRBJ2-2; 7 positions agree with TRBD1. CDR3 in amino acids: CAWTRDSHTGELFF. The CDR3 nucleotides are TGTGCCTGGACCCGGGACAGTCACACCGGGGAGCTGTTTTTT.